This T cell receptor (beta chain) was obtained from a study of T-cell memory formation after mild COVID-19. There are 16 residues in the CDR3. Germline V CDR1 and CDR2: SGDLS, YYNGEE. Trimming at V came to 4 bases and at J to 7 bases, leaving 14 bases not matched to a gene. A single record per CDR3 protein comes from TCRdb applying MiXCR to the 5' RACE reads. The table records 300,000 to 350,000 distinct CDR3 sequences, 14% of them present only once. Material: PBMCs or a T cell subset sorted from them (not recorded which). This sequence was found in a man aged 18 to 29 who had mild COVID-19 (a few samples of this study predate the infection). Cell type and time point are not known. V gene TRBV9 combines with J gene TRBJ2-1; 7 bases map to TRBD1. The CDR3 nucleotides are TGTGCCAGCAGCCTTACCTCCGGGACAGCTGAGAATGAGCAGTTCTTC. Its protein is CASSLTSGTAENEQFF.